Listed below are T cell receptor beta chains from one sample, sequenced in a study of Ad26.COV2.S vaccination and SARS-CoV-2 variants. Generated by immunoSEQ multiplex PCR, the TCRdb table keeps only in-frame clones and is missing some. The sample has about 350,000 clones, 92% seen once. The specimen comprised peripheral blood, sampled after recovery from COVID-19. These receptors were collected from a human donor who had recovered from COVID-19. Each CDR3 is given with its conserved first and last residue. Fields, in order: CDR3 length, clone size, D gene, J gene, V gene, CDR3 DNA, CDR3 protein. A D gene is named only where the DNA matches it firmly. Where a row states a size, it is once, few, many or the class of an expanded clone; other rows omit it.

length: 13
size: .
D: .
J: TRBJ1-5
V: TRBV7-8
DNA: TGTGCCAGCAGCTTATTGGAGAATCAGCCCCAGCATTTT
CDR3: CASSLLENQPQHF

length: 16
size: once
D: TRBD2
J: TRBJ2-3
V: TRBV5-1
DNA: TGCGCCAGCTGGACTAGCGGGGCAGTTTCCACAGATACGCAGTATTTT
CDR3: CASWTSGAVSTDTQYF

length: 18
size: .
D: TRBD1
J: TRBJ1-3
V: TRBV4-1
DNA: TGCGCCAGCAGCCCAAGAGGGGGGGACAGGGCGATGTCCAACACCATATATTTT
CDR3: CASSPRGGDRAMSNTIYF

length: 14
size: .
D: .
J: TRBJ2-7
V: TRBV2
DNA: TGTGCCAGCAGAACAGGGTTGGGGTCCTACGAGCAGTACTTC
CDR3: CASRTGLGSYEQYF

length: 17
size: .
D: .
J: TRBJ2-5
V: TRBV10-1
DNA: TGCGCCAGCAGTGGTCGGGGGAGGGACAAGGACCAAGAGACCCAGTACTTC
CDR3: CASSGRGRDKDQETQYF

length: 15
size: .
D: TRBD2
J: TRBJ2-3
V: TRBV6-4
DNA: TGTGCCAGCAGTGACCTAGCGGGGGGGACAGATACGCAGTATTTT
CDR3: CASSDLAGGTDTQYF

length: 16
size: once
D: .
J: TRBJ2-6
V: TRBV3-1/TRBV3-2
DNA: TGTGCCAGCAGCCCCGAAGGTTCCTCTGGGGCCAACGTCCTGACTTTC
CDR3: CASSPEGSSGANVLTF

length: 13
size: .
D: .
J: TRBJ1-1
V: TRBV11-2
DNA: TGTGCCAGCAGCTTAGGTCGGAACACTGAAGCTTTCTTT
CDR3: CASSLGRNTEAFF

length: 16
size: .
D: .
J: TRBJ2-7
V: TRBV6-2/TRBV6-3
DNA: TGTGCCAGCAGTTACTCCAGACAGGAATGGGGCTACGAGCAGTACTTC
CDR3: CASSYSRQEWGYEQYF

length: 17
size: .
D: .
J: TRBJ2-3
V: TRBV5-1
DNA: TGCGCCAGCAGCCCCGTAGGGGGGAGGGATATCGCAGATACGCAGTATTTT
CDR3: CASSPVGGRDIADTQYF

length: 14
size: .
D: .
J: TRBJ1-6
V: TRBV24-1
DNA: TGTGCCACCAGATATGCGGGCCATAATTCACCCCTCCACTTT
CDR3: CATRYAGHNSPLHF

length: 12
size: .
D: .
J: TRBJ1-2
V: TRBV28
DNA: TGTGCCAGCAGTTTAGATGGGTATGGCTACACCTTC
CDR3: CASSLDGYGYTF

length: 13
size: .
D: .
J: TRBJ1-1
V: TRBV7-6
DNA: TGTGCCAGCAGCCGCCGGGGGGGCACTGAAGCTTTCTTT
CDR3: CASSRRGGTEAFF

length: 19
size: .
D: .
J: TRBJ1-6
V: TRBV21-1
DNA: TGTGCCAGCAGCAAAAGGGTCGACAGACCGCCACGGGGAAGCTCACCCCTCCACTTT
CDR3: CASSKRVDRPPRGSSPLHF

length: 15
size: .
D: .
J: TRBJ1-1
V: TRBV27
DNA: TGTGCCAGCAGTTTATCTTGGGGCGCGAACACTGAAGCTTTCTTT
CDR3: CASSLSWGANTEAFF

length: 15
size: .
D: .
J: TRBJ2-5
V: TRBV2
DNA: TGTGCCAGCAGTGAGTCCCAGGGTAGCGGACAGACCCAGTACTTC
CDR3: CASSESQGSGQTQYF